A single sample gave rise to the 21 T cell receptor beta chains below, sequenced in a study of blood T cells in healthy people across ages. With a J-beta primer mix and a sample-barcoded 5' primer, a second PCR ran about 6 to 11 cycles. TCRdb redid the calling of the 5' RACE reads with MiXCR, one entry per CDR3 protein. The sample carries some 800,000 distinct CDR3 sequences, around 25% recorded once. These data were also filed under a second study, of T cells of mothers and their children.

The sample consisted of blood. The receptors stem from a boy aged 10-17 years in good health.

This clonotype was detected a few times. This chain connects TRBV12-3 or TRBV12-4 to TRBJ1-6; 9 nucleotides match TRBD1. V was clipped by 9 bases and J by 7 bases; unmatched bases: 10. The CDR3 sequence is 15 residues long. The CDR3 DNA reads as TGTGCCAGTAGGGGTGAAGACAGGGGGAATTCACCCCTCCACTTT. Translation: CASRGEDRGNSPLHF.

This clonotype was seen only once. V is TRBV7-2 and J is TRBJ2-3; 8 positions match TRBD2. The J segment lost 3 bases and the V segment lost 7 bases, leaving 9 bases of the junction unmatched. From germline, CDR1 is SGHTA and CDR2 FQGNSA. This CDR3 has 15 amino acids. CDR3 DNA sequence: TGTGCCAGCAACGCGGGAGGTTTGTATACAGATACGCAGTATTTT. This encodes CASNAGGLYTDTQYF.

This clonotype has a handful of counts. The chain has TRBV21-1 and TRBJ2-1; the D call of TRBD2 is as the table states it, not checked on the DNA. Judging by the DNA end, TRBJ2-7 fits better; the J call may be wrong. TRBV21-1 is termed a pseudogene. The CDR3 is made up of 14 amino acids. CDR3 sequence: CASSTWTRPYEQYF. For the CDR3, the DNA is TGTGCCAGCAGCACCTGGACTAGACCCTACGAGCAGTACTTC.

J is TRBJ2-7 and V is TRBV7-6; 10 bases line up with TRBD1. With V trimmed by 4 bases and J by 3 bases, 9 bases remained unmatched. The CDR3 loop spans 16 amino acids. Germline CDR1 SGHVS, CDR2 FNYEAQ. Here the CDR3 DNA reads TGTGCCAGCAGCTCAAACTTGGACAGGGGGAACTACGAGCAGTACTTC. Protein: CASSSNLDRGNYEQYF.

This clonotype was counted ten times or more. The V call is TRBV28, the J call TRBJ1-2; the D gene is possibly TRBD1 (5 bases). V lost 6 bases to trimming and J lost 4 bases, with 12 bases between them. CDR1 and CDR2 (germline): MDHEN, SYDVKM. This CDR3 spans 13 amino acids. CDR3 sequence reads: CASSLGTAYGYTF. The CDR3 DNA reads TGTGCCAGCAGCCTCGGGACCGCCTATGGCTACACCTTC.

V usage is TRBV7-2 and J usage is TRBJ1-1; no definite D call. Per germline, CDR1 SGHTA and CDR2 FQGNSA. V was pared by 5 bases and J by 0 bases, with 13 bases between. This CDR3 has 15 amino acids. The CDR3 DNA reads TGTGCCAGCAGCCCCCCAGGTTACATGAACACTGAAGCTTTCTTT. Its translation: CASSPPGYMNTEAFF. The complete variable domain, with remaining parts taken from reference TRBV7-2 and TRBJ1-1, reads GAGVSQSPSNKVTEKGKDVELRCDPISGHTALYWYRQSLGQGLEFLIYFQGNSAPDKSGLPSDRFSAERTGGSVSTLTIQRTQQEDSAVYLCASSPPGYMNTEAFFGQGTRLTVV.

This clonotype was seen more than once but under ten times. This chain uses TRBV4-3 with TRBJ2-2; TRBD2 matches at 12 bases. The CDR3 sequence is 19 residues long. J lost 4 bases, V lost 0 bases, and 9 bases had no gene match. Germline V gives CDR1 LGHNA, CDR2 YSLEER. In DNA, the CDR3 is TGCGCCAGCAGCCAAGATGGTACTAGCGGGAGGACGGGCACCGGGGAGCTGTTTTTT. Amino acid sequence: CASSQDGTSGRTGTGELFF.

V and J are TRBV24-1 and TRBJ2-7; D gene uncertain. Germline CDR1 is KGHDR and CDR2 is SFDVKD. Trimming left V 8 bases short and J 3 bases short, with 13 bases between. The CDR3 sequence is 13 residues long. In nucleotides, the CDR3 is TGTGCCACCAAATTGTACAGCGACTACGAGCAGTACTTC. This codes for CATKLYSDYEQYF.

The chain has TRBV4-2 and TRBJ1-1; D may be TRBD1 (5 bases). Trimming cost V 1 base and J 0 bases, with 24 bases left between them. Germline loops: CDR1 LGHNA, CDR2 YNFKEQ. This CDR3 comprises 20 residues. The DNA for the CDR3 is TGTGCCAGCAGCCAAGTTTCGGGCGTGGGGGGAACCCCATTGAACACTGAAGCTTTCTTT. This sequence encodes CASSQVSGVGGTPLNTEAFF.

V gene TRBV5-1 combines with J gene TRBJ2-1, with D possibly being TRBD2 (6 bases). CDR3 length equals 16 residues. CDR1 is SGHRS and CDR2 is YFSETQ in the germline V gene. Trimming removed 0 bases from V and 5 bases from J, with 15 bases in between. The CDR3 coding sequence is TGCGCCAGCAGCTTGGACATCGGGGGAAGGGACAATGAGCAGTTCTTC. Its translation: CASSLDIGGRDNEQFF.

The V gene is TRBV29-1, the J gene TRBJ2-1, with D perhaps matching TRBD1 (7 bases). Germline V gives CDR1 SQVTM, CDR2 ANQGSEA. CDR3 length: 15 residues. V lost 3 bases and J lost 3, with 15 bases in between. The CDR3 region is CSVDSGGSYYNEQFF. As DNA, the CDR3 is TGCAGCGTTGATTCAGGGGGGTCATACTACAATGAGCAGTTCTTC.

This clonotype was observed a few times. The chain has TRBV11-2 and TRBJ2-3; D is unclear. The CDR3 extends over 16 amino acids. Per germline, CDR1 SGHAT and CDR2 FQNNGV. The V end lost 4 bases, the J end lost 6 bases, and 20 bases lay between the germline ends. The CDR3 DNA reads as TGTGCCAGCAGCTCCAACGCCAGGAGACCTCCGGATACGCAGTATTTT. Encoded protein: CASSSNARRPPDTQYF.

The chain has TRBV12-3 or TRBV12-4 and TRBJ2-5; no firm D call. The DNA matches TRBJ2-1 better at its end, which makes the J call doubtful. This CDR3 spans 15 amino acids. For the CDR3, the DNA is TGTGCCAGCAGTTTAGTAGGAAGGCGCGGTACGGGGCAGTTCTTC. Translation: CASSLVGRRGTGQFF.

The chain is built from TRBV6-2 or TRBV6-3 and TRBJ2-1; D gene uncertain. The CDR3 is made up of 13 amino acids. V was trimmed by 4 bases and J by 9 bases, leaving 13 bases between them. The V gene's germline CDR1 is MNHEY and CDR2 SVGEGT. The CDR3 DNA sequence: TGTGCCAGCAGTTCGATCGCTTCGGTTGAGCAGTTCTTC. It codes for CASSSIASVEQFF.

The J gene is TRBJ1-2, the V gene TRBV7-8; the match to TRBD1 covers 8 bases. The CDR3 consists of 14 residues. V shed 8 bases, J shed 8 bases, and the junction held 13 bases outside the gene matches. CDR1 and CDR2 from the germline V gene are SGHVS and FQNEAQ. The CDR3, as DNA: TGTGCCAGCGTCCAGACAGGGGTGGTTCAGGGCTACACCTTC. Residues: CASVQTGVVQGYTF.

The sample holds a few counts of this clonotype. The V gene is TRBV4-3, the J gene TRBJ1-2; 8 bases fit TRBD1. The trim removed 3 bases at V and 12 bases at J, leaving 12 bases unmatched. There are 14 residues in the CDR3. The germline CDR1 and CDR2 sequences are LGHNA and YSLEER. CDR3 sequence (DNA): TGCGCCAGCAGCCATGGGTCCGGGACAGGAACCCACACCTTC. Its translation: CASSHGSGTGTHTF.

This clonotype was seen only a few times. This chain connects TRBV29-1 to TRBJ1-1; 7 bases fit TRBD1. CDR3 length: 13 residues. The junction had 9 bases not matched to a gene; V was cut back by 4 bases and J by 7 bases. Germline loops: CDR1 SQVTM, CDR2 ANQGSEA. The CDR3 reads CSVGSQGVGEAFF. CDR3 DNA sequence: TGCAGCGTTGGAAGTCAGGGGGTCGGTGAAGCTTTCTTT.

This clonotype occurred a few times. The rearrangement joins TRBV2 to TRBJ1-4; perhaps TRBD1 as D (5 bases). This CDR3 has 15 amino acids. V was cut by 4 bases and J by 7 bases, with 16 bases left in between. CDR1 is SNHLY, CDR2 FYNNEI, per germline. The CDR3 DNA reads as TGTGCCAGCAGTGTGGGTGGGGCTCTCGGTGAAAAACTGTTTTTT. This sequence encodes CASSVGGALGEKLFF. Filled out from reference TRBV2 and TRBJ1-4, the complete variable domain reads EPEVTQTPSHQVTQMGQEVILRCVPISNHLYFYWYRQILGQKVEFLVSFYNNEISEKSEIFDDQFSVERPDGSNFTLKIRSTKLEDSAMYFCASSVGGALGEKLFFGSGTQLSVL.

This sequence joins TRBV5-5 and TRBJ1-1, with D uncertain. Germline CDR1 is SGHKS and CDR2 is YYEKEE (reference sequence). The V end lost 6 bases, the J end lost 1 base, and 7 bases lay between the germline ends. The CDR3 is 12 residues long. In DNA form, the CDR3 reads TGTGCCAGCATCTCTTGGAACACTGAAGCTTTCTTT. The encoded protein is CASISWNTEAFF.

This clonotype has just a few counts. CDR3 sequence (DNA): TGTGCCAGCAGCTGGGGGGGGGTCCAAGAGACCCAGTACTTC. Translating it yields CASSWGGVQETQYF. The chain links TRBV7-2 to TRBJ2-5; 7 bases agree with TRBD2. The CDR3 is 14 amino acids. Per germline, CDR1 SGHTA and CDR2 FQGNSA. With 4 bases clipped from V and 1 base from J, the junction kept 3 bases outside the gene matches.

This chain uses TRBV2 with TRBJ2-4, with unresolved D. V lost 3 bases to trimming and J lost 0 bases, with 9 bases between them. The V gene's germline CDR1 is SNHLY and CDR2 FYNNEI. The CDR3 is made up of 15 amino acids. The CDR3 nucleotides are TGTGCCAGCAGTGACCTTCTGGGAGCCAAAAACATTCAGTACTTC. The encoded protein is CASSDLLGAKNIQYF.